What follows are 9 T cell receptor beta chains derived from one specimen sequenced in a study of T cells after posttransplantation cyclophosphamide. Assay used: immunoSEQ multiplex PCR; TCRdb lists only in-frame clones, some missing. This sample has tens of thousands of clones, with around 78% found just once. Cyclophosphamide on days +3 and +4 followed busulfan-fludarabine conditioning and a marrow graft. The specimen was CD4+ T cells sorted from blood, collected 1903 days after a stem cell transplant with posttransplant cyclophosphamide. Receptors originate from a female patient in her 40s who received an allogeneic stem cell transplant from a related donor, was CMV-positive, and had no GVHD. Some of these T cells may belong to the graft donor.

The chain links TRBV6-6 to TRBJ1-6; 8 nucleotides agree with TRBD1. Germline V gene sequence: CDR1 MNHNY, CDR2 SVGAGI (reference sequence). CDR3 length equals 15 residues. V gave up 2 bases and J gave up 6 bases; unmatched junction bases: 3. CDR3: CASSYRTGPNSPLHF. CDR3 DNA: TGTGCCAGCAGTTACAGGACAGGGCCTAATTCACCCCTCCACTTT.

This clone is a singleton in its sample. The chain carries TRBV18 and TRBJ2-2; TRBD1 aligns across 8 bases. The germline V gene encodes CDR1 KGHSH and CDR2 LQKENI. This CDR3 spans 16 amino acids. J gave up 3 bases and V 4 bases, and 7 bases lay outside the gene matches. The CDR3: CASSLLQGADTGELFF. The CDR3 region has the DNA TGTGCCAGCTCACTGCTCCAGGGGGCAGACACCGGGGAGCTGTTTTTT.

The V and J genes are TRBV27 and TRBJ2-1, with 8 bases that match TRBD1. This CDR3 comprises 14 residues. Trimming took 6 bases from V and 3 from J; bases not matched to a gene: 4. Germline-derived CDR1 and CDR2 are MNHEY and SMNVEV (reference sequence). This chain's CDR3 is CASRLDRVYNEQFF. The CDR3 nucleotides are TGTGCCAGCAGGCTGGACAGGGTCTACAATGAGCAGTTCTTC.

The chain combines TRBV18 with TRBJ1-2; 11 positions match TRBD1. CDR3 size: 15 residues. Germline CDR1 reads KGHSH; CDR2 reads LQKENI. V lost 2 bases to trimming and J lost 4 bases; unmatched junction nucleotides: 3. The CDR3 here is CASSPGGTGGYGYTF. CDR3 nucleotide sequence: TGTGCCAGCTCACCAGGAGGGACAGGGGGCTATGGCTACACCTTC.

This chain joins TRBV7-9 and TRBJ1-3, with D uncertain. The CDR3 has 17 residues. Deletions cut 1 base from V and 0 bases from J, with 13 bases between. In germline, CDR1 is SEHNR, CDR2 FQNEAQ (reference sequence). CDR3 loop: CASSLVRTGSSGNTIYF. The CDR3 nucleotides read TGTGCCAGCAGCTTAGTTAGGACTGGGAGCTCTGGAAACACCATATATTTT.

The J gene is TRBJ2-7, the V gene TRBV5-1; the match to TRBD1 covers 8 bases. This CDR3 comprises 14 residues. After removal of 4 bases from V and 1 base from J, the junction contained 4 bases not matched to a gene. Looked up from germline, CDR1 is SGHRS and CDR2 is YFSETQ. CDR3 residues: CASSRWDRSYEQYF. CDR3 coding DNA: TGCGCCAGCAGCCGCTGGGACAGGTCCTACGAGCAGTACTTC. The variable domain in full, with the rest retrieved from reference TRBV5-1 and TRBJ2-7, is KAGVTQTPRYLIKTRGQQVTLSCSPISGHRSVSWYQQTPGQGLQFLFEYFSETQRNKGNFPGRFSGRQFSNSRSEMNVSTLELGDSALYLCASSRWDRSYEQYFGPGTRLTVT.

The chain links TRBV18 to TRBJ2-2; perhaps TRBD1 as D (5 bases). Per germline, CDR1 KGHSH and CDR2 LQKENI. V was cut by 5 bases and J by 7 bases, with 8 bases left in between. The CDR3 has 12 residues. The CDR3 reads CASSKDSGELFF. The CDR3 nucleotides are TGTGCCAGCTCAAAAGACAGCGGGGAGCTGTTTTTT.

V gene TRBV7-6 combines with J gene TRBJ2-5; 7 bases match TRBD2. V shed 3 bases, J shed 5 bases, and the junction held 12 bases outside the gene matches. Germline loops: CDR1 SGHVS, CDR2 FNYEAQ. The CDR3 extends over 16 amino acids. CDR3 sequence reads: CASSFGLWGGGETQYF. The CDR3 bases are TGTGCCAGCAGCTTTGGACTCTGGGGGGGAGGGGAGACCCAGTACTTC.

The chain is built from TRBV29-1 and TRBJ2-1, with D possibly TRBD2 on 6 matching bases. The CDR3 loop spans 12 amino acids. Germline V gene lookup returns CDR1 SQVTM and CDR2 ANQGSEA. The CDR3, as DNA: TGCAGTGTTTCTCGGGGGTACAATGAGCAGTTCTTC. This sequence encodes CSVSRGYNEQFF.